A selection of T cell receptor beta chains follows, all from one sample in a study of control samples from healthy donors and cancer patients. TCRdb keeps only in-frame clones here, not all; method: immunoSEQ multiplex PCR. This table holds more than 90,000 clones, around 89% found once. What was sequenced was blood. Receptors were obtained from a man aged 25 to 40 in good health. CDR3s include the opening cysteine and the closing phenylalanine or tryptophan. A D gene is named only where the DNA matches it firmly.

V	J	D	CDR3
TRBV4-3	TRBJ2-7	.	CASSQDGKGYAYEQYF
TRBV7-7	TRBJ2-2	TRBD2	CATGISAGGKTGELFF
TRBV10-2	TRBJ1-2	TRBD1	CASRDHRTGRSPF
TRBV18	TRBJ2-5	TRBD2	CASSRALASGRDQYF
TRBV15	TRBJ2-3	TRBD2	CATSRDLAGRRSTDTQYF
TRBV6-5	TRBJ1-1	.	CASSFTGRDTEAFF
TRBV30	TRBJ1-2	.	CAWSEDAGPNGYTF
TRBV7-8	TRBJ2-1	.	CASSPTYNEQFF
TRBV28	TRBJ2-7	.	CASSFDGEQYF
TRBV19	TRBJ2-3	TRBD1	CATDTQGNTQYF
TRBV7-2	TRBJ2-3	TRBD2	CASRTGGLSTDTQYF
TRBV30	TRBJ1-3	.	CAWSAGVSGNTIYF
TRBV29-1	TRBJ1-2	.	CSVEEGRGGYTF
TRBV4-3	TRBJ1-2	.	CASSQDNPGMVHGYTF
TRBV6-5	TRBJ1-1	.	CASSYGAGMNTEAFF
TRBV2	TRBJ2-2	.	CASRTANTGELFF
TRBV30	TRBJ1-2	.	CAWSVFPGLGNGYTF
TRBV28	TRBJ1-4	.	CASKDRRATNEKLFF
TRBV9	TRBJ1-2	TRBD1	CASSVGTGADGYTF
TRBV28	TRBJ2-7	.	CASMRGGSEQYF
TRBV7-8	TRBJ1-5	.	CASSLAGGQSQPQHF
TRBV4-1	TRBJ1-4	.	CASSPGGLEKLFF